The T cell receptor beta chain under discussion was sequenced for a study of cytomegalovirus exposure and HLA in healthy donors. Study-wide findings and caveats: A later examination showed that TCR association rates differed by HLA locus, with DRB1 most and HLA-C fewest. The analysis excluded some indistinguishable V segments, including TRBV6-2 and TRBV6-3.

Notes on this clone: The antigen remains unidentified.

This CDR3 is built from 13 residues. The germline V gene encodes CDR1 LNHDA and CDR2 SQIVND (reference sequence). Trimming pared 7 bases from V and 3 bases from J, leaving 13 bases between. The PCR contained 60 Vbeta and 13 Jbeta primers. Assay used: immunoSEQ multiplex PCR; TCRdb lists only in-frame clones, some missing. The table lists about 98,000 clones, about four fifths of them singletons. Each donor's status was that of a healthy bone marrow donor. This receptor was taken from a female donor in good health and CMV-seropositive. The sample taken for sequencing was PBMCs. The chain carries TRBV19 and TRBJ2-7; D ambiguous. CDR3 protein: CASNPGIGYEQYF. The CDR3 coding sequence is TGTGCCAGTAATCCAGGAATCGGCTACGAGCAGTACTTC.